This TCR beta chain was retrieved from a study of PD-L1 blockade in urothelial cancer. Looking at the study overall: Patients commenced intravenous atezolizumab, 1,200 mg every 3 weeks, in 2014. As for prior chemotherapy regimens, patients had received 0 to 3.

The V and J ends lost 5 bases and 2 bases respectively, with 9 bases between them. This CDR3 is built from 13 residues. In germline, CDR1 is SGHNT, CDR2 YENEEA. A note on this clone: Its antigen remains unidentified.

Regarding time point: peripheral blood 6 weeks after treatment start. The study collected 1 to 8 samples per patient, pretreatment and on-treatment. The study's findings and limits: Durable-benefit cases showed more tumor-associated blood clone expansion at 3 weeks.

TCRdb's table, derived via immunoSEQ multiplex PCR, lists solely in-frame clones and lacks some. Seen here are more than 95,000 clones, roughly 90% observed once, and the top ten hold under 2%. The chain employs TRBV11-3 and TRBJ1-1; tentative D call: TRBD1 (5 bases). The TCR originated in a man aged 55 to 70 with urothelial cancer. Sequences were derived from PBMCs, sampled around atezolizumab (anti-PD-L1) treatment. The CDR3 sequence: CASSPGGNTEAFF. The CDR3 region has the DNA TGTGCCAGCAGCCCCGGGGGTAACACTGAAGCTTTCTTT.